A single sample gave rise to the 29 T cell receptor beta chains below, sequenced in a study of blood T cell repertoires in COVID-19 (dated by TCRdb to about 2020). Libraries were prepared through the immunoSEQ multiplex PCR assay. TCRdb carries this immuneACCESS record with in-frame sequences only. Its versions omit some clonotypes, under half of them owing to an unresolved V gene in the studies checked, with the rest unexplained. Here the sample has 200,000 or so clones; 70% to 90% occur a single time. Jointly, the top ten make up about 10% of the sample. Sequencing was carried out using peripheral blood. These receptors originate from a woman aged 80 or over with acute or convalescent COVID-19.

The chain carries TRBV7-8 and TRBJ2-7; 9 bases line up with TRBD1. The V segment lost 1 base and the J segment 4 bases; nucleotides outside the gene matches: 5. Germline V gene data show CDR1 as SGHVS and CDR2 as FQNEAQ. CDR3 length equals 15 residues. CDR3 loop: CASSLGVQGAYEQYF. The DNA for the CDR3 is TGTGCCAGCAGCTTAGGGGTACAGGGGGCTTACGAGCAGTACTTC.

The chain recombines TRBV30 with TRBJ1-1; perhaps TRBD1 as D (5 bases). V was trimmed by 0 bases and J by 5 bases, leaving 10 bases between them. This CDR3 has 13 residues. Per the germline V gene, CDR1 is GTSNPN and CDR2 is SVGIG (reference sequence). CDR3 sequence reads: CAWSVFGGTEAFF. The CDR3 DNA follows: TGTGCCTGGAGTGTATTTGGGGGGACTGAAGCTTTCTTT.

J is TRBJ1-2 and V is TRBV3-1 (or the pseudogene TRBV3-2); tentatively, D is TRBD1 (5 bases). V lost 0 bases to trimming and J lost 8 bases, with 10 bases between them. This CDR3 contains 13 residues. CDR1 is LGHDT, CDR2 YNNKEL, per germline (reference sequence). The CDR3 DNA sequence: TGTGCCAGCAGCCAAGATCAGGGAAACGGCTACACCTTC. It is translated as CASSQDQGNGYTF.

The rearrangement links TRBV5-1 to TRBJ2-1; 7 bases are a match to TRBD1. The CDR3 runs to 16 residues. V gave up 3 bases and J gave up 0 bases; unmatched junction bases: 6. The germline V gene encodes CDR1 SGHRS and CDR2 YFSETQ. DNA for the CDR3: TGCGCCAGCAGCTCCGGACAGGCGAGCTCCTACAATGAGCAGTTCTTC. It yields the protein CASSSGQASSYNEQFF.

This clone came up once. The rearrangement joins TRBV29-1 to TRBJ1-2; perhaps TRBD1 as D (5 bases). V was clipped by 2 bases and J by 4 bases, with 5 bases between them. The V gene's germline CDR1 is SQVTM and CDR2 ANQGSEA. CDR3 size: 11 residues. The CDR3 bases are TGCAGCGTTGAACAGGGCTATGGCTACACCTTC. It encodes CSVEQGYGYTF.

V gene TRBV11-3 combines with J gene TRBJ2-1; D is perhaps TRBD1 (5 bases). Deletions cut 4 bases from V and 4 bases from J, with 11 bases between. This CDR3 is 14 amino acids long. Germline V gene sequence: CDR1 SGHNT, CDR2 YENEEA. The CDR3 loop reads CASSSRGHYNEQFF. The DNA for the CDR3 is TGTGCCAGCAGCTCAAGGGGCCATTACAATGAGCAGTTCTTC.

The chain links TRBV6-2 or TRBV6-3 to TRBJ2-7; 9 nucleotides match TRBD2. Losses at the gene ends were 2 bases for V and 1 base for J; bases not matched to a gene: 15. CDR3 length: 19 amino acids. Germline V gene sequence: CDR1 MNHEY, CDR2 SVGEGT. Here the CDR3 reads CASSYGLGGGASTSYEQYF. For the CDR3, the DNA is TGTGCCAGCAGTTACGGATTGGGCGGGGGGGCCTCAACGTCCTACGAGCAGTACTTC.

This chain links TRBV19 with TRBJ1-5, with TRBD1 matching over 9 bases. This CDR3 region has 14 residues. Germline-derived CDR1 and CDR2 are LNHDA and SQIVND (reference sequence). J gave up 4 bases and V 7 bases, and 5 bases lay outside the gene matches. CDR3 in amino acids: CASTWTGENQPQHF. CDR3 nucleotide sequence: TGTGCCAGTACCTGGACAGGGGAGAATCAGCCCCAGCATTTT.

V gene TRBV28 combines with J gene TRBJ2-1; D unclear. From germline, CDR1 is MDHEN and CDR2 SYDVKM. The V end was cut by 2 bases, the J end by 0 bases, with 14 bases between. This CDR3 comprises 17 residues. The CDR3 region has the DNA TGTGCCAGCAGTTTACGACTGAAAGCGCTCTCCTACAATGAGCAGTTCTTC. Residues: CASSLRLKALSYNEQFF.

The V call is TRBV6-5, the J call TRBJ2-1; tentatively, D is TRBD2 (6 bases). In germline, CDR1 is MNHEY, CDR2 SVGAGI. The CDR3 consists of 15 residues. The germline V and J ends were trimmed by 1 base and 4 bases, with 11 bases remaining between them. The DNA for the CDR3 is TGTGCCAGCAGTTACTATGGGGACTCTTACAATGAGCAGTTCTTC. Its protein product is CASSYYGDSYNEQFF.

The CDR3 is CASSPWAASTYGYTF. For the CDR3, the DNA is TGTGCCAGCAGCCCATGGGCAGCCAGCACATATGGCTACACCTTC. The J gene is TRBJ1-2, the V gene TRBV3-1 (or the pseudogene TRBV3-2); D gene ambiguous. Trimming stripped 4 bases from V and 5 bases from J, with 17 bases between. Per the germline V gene, CDR1 is LGHDT and CDR2 is YNNKEL (reference sequence). This CDR3 region has 15 residues.

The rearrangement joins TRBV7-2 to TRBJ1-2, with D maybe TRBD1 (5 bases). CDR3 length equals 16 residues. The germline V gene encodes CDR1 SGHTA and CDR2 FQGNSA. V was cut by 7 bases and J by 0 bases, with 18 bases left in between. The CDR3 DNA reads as TGTGCCAGCACCTCCCAAGCGGGGGATCCTAACTATGGCTACACCTTC. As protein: CASTSQAGDPNYGYTF.

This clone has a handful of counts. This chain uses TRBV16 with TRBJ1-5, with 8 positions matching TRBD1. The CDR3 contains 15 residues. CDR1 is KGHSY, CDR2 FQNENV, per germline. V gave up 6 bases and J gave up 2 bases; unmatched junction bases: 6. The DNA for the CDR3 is TGTGCCAGCAGTCAAAGGGGACAGGGCAATCAGCCCCAGCATTTT. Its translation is CASSQRGQGNQPQHF.

The CDR3 region has the DNA TGCAGAGGGGACAGGGGCTACGAGCAGTACTTC. Its translation is CRGDRGYEQYF. This chain uses TRBV20-1 with TRBJ2-7; 10 nucleotides align to TRBD1. In germline, CDR1 is DFQATT, CDR2 SNEGSKA (reference sequence). The CDR3 runs 11 residues.

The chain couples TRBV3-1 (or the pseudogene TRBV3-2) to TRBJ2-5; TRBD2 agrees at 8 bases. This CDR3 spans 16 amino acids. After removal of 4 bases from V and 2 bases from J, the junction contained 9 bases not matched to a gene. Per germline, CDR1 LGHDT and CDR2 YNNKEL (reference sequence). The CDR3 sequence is CASSPWRLANQETQYF. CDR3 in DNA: TGTGCCAGCAGCCCGTGGAGACTAGCGAATCAAGAGACCCAGTACTTC.

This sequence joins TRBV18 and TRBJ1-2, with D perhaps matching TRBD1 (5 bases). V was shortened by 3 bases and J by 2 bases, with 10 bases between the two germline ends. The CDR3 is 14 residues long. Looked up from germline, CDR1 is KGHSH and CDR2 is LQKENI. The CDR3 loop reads CASSPGAGNYGYTF. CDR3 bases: TGTGCCAGCTCACCTGGTGCAGGGAACTATGGCTACACCTTC.

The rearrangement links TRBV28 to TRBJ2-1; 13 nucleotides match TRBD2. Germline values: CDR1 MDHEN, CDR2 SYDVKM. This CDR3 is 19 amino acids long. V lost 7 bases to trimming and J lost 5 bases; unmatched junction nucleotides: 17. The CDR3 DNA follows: TGTGCCAGCAATGGACTAGCGGGAGTCTCGGTCCTGGTAGACAATGAGCAGTTCTTC. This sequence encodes CASNGLAGVSVLVDNEQFF.

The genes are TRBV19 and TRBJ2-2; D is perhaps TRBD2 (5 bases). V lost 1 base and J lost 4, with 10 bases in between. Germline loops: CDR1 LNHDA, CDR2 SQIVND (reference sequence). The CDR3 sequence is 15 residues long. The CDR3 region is CASSIGGPGTGELFF. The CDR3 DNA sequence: TGTGCCAGTAGTATAGGCGGGCCAGGCACCGGGGAGCTGTTTTTT.

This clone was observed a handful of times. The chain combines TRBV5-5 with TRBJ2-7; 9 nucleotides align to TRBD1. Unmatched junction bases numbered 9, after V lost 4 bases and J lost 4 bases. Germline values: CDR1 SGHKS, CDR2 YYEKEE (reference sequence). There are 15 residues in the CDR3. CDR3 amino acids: CASSPPGQGIYEQYF. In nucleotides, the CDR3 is TGTGCCAGCAGCCCCCCGGGACAGGGCATTTACGAGCAGTACTTC.

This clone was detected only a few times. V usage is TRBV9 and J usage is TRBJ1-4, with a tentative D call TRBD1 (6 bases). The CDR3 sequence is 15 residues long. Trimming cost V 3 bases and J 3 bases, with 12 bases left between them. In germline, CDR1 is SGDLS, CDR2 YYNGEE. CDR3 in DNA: TGTGCCAGCAGCGCAGGGGATAGGGCTAATGAAAAACTGTTTTTT. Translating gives CASSAGDRANEKLFF.

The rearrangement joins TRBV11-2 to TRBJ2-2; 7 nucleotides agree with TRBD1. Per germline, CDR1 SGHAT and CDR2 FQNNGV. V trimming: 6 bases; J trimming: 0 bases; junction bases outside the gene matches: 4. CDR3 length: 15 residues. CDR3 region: CASRNRGPNTGELFF. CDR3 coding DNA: TGTGCCAGCAGAAACAGGGGCCCGAACACCGGGGAGCTGTTTTTT. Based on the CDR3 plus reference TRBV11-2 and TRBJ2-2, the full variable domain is EAGVAQSPRYKIIEKRQSVAFWCNPISGHATLYWYQQILGQGPKLLIQFQNNGVVDDSQLPKDRFSAERLKGVDSTLKIQPAKLEDSAVYLCASRNRGPNTGELFFGEGSRLTVL.

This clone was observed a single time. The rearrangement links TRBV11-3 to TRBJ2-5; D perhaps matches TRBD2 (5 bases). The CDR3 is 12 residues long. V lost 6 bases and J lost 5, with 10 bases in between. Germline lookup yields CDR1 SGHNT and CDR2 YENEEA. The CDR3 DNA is TGTGCCAGCAGGCGGGTCGAGGAGACCCAGTACTTC. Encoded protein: CASRRVEETQYF.

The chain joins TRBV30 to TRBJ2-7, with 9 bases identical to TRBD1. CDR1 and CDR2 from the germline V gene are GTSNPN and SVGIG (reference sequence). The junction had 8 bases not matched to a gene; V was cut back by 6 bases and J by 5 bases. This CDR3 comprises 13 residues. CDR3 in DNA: TGTGCCTGTTCAGGACAGGGGATCAACGAGCAGTACTTC. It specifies CACSGQGINEQYF.

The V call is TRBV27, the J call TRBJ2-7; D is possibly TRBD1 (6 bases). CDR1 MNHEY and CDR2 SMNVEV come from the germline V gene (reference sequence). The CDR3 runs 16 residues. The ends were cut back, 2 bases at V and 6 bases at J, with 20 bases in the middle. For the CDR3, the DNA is TGTGCCAGCAGTTTAAACGGGCAGGGGCAACGGGGCGAGCAGTACTTC. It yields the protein CASSLNGQGQRGEQYF.

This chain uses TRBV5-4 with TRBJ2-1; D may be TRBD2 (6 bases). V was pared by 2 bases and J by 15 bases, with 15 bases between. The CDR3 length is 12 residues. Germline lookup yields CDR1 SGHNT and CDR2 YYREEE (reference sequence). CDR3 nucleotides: TGTGCCAGCAGCTTTCCCGGGAGTCATAGGTTCTTC. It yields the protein CASSFPGSHRFF.

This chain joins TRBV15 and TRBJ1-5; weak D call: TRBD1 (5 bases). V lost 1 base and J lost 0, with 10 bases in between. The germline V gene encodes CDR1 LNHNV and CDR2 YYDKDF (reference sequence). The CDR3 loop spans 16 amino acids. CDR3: CATSRVRDYSNQPQHF. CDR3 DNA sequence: TGTGCCACCAGCAGAGTCAGGGACTATAGCAATCAGCCCCAGCATTTT.

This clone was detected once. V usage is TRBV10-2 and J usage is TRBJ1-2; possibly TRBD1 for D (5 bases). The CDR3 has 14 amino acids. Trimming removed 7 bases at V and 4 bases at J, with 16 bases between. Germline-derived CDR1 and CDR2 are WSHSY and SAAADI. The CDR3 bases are TGCGCCAGCATTAGGGGTCAGGGCCCCTATGGCTACACCTTC. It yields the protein CASIRGQGPYGYTF.

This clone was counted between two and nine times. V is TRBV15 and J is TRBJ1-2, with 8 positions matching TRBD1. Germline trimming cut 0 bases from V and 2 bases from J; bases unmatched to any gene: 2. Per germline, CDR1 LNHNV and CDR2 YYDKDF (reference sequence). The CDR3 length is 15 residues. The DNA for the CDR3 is TGTGCCACCAGCAGAGATCGGACAGGGAACTATGGCTACACCTTC. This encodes CATSRDRTGNYGYTF.

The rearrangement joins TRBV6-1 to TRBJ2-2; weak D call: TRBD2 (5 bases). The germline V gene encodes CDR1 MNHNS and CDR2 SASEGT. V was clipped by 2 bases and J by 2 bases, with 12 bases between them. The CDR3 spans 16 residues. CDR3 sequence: CASSEWPGLNTGELFF. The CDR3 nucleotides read TGTGCCAGCAGTGAATGGCCGGGATTAAACACCGGGGAGCTGTTTTTT.